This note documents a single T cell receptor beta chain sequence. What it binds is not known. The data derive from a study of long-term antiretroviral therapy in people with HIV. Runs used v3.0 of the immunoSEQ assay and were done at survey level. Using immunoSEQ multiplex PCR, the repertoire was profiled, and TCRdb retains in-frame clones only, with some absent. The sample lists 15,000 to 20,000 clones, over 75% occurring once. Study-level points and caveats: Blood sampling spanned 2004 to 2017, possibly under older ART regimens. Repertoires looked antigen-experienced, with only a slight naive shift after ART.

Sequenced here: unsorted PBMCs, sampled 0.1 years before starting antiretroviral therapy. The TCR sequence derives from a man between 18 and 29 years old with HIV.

CDR3 in amino acids: CASSARQGTYEQYF. In DNA form, the CDR3 reads TGTGCCAGCAGCGCCCGACAGGGTACCTACGAGCAGTACTTC. The rearrangement links TRBV9 to TRBJ2-7, with 7 bases that match TRBD1. J was trimmed by 2 bases and V by 3 bases; bases with no gene match: 5. The CDR3 length is 14 residues. The germline V gene encodes CDR1 SGDLS and CDR2 YYNGEE.